The T cell receptor (beta chain) under discussion was sequenced for a study of T cell changes during pregnancy in multiple sclerosis. From germline, CDR1 is LNHDA and CDR2 SQIVND (reference sequence). V gave up 6 bases and J gave up 6 bases; unmatched junction bases: 4. This CDR3 region has 13 residues. Clones were read by immunoSEQ multiplex PCR, and TCRdb kept only the in-frame ones, dropping some. The table includes 42,000 or so clones, around 93% detected once. Here the sequenced sample was CD4+ T cells from peripheral blood mononuclear cells, taken after pregnancy. The rearrangement joins TRBV19 to TRBJ2-1, with 8 bases that match TRBD2. The TCR was taken from a female donor with multiple sclerosis, enrolled in a pregnancy study. The DNA of the CDR3 is TGTGCCAGTAGAGCTCGGGGGGGCAATGAGCAGTTCTTC. Amino acids: CASRARGGNEQFF. The variable domain in full, with the rest retrieved from reference TRBV19 and TRBJ2-1, is DGGITQSPKYLFRKEGQNVTLSCEQNLNHDAMYWYRQDPGQGLRLIYYSQIVNDFQKGDIAEGYSVSREKKESFPLTVTSAQKNPTAFYLCASRARGGNEQFFGPGTRLTVL.